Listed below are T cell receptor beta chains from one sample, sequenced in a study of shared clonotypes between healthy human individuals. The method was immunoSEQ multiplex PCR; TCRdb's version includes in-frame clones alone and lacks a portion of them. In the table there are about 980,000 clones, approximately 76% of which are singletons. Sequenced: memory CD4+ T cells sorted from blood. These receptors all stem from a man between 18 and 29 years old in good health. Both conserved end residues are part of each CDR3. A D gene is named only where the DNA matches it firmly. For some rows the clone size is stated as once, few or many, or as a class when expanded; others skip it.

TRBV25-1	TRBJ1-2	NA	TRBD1	TGTGCCAGCAGTGAAGCCATTACAGGGGGCGGCTACACCTTC	CASSEAITGGGYTF
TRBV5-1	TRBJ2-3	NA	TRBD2	TGCGCCAGCAGCACCGGGACTAGCGGGAGCACAGATACGCAGTATTTT	CASSTGTSGSTDTQYF
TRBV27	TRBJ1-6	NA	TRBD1	TGTGCCAGCAGTATAAACTTGCGGACAGGGGCCCCTAATTCACCCCTCCACTTT	CASSINLRTGAPNSPLHF
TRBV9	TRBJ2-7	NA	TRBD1	TGTGCCAGCAGCGGTTCCGGGACAGGGGGTTACGCGGAGCAGTACTTC	CASSGSGTGGYAEQYF
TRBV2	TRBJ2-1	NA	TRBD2	TGTGCCAGCAGTGCCCTAGCGGGGGGGCTTAATGAGCAGTTCTTC	CASSALAGGLNEQFF
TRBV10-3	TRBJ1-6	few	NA	TGTGCCATCAGTGAGAACAGGGCCAATTCACCCCTCCACTTT	CAISENRANSPLHF
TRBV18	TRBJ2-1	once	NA	TGTGCCAGCTCACCACCGGGACACCGCCAGGGCAATGAGCAGTTCTTC	CASSPPGHRQGNEQFF
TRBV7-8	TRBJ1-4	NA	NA	TGTGCCAGCAGCCTCGGAGCGGGGCAGTCTAATGAAAAACTGTTTTTT	CASSLGAGQSNEKLFF
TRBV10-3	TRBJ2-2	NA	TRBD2	TGTGCCATCAGTGAAGGGCTAGCGGGCCTATTTTTT	CAISEGLAGLFF
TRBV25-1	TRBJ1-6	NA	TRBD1	TGTGCCAGCAGTGAATCGGACAGGGAGATTAATAATTCACCCCTCCACTTT	CASSESDREINNSPLHF
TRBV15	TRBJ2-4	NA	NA	TGTGCCACCAGCAGAGATTCCGGGATAGCCAAAAACATTCAGTACTTC	CATSRDSGIAKNIQYF
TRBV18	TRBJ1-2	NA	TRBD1	TGTGCCAGCTCAACGACAGGGAGTGGCTACACCTTC	CASSTTGSGYTF
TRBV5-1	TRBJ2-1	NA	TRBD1	TGCGCCAGCAGCGTGTACAGGGGGTACACCTACAATGAGCAGTTCTTC	CASSVYRGYTYNEQFF
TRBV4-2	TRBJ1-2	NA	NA	TGTGCCAGCAGCCGCCTACAGTTTAACTATGGCTACACCTTC	CASSRLQFNYGYTF
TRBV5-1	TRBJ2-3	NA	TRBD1	TGCGCCAGCAGCTGGACAGGGGAGGGGAGCACAGATACGCAGTATTTT	CASSWTGEGSTDTQYF
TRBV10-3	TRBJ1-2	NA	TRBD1	TGTGCCATCGGTCCCGGGACAGGGGATGATGGCTACACCTTC	CAIGPGTGDDGYTF
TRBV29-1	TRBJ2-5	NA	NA	TGCAGCGCCATGGTTCTAGGTAGGGCCCAGTACTTC	CSAMVLGRAQYF
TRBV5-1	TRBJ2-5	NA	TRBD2	TGCGCCAGCAGCTTGGGTCCTAGCGGGGGGGACCAAGAGACCCAGTACTTC	CASSLGPSGGDQETQYF
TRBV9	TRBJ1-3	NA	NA	TGTGCCAGCAGCGTAGGGGTCGGTGGAAACACCATATATTTT	CASSVGVGGNTIYF
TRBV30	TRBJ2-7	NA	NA	TGTGCCTGGAGTGCTCTGGCTGGGGGTGACTACGAGCAGTACTTC	CAWSALAGGDYEQYF
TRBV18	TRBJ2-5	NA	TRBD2	TGTGCCAGCTCCCTACAGCGGGGGACACAAGAGACCCAGTACTTC	CASSLQRGTQETQYF
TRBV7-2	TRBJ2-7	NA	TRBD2	TGTGCCAGCAGCGCAGGGGTAGCGGGGGTGACCTACGAGCAGTACTTC	CASSAGVAGVTYEQYF
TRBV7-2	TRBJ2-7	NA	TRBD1	TGTGCCAGCAGCTTAGCCACACAGGGGGTTAGGGAGCAGTACTTC	CASSLATQGVREQYF
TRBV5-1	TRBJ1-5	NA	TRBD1	TGCGCCAGCAGCCCTGGGACAGGGGCGGGTCAGCCCCAGCATTTT	CASSPGTGAGQPQHF
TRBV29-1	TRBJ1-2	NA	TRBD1	TGCAGCGTTGTAGGGACAGGGGAAATAGGGAGCTATGGCTACACCTTC	CSVVGTGEIGSYGYTF
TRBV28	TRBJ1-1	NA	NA	TGTGCCTCACTCCAGATGGCGGCGAGCGCTGAAGCTTTCTTT	CASLQMAASAEAFF
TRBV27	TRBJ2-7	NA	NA	TGTGCCAGCAGTTTAAGGCCACCGGGGCCTGGGGAGCAGTACTTC	CASSLRPPGPGEQYF
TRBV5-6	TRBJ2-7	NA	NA	TGTGCCAGCAGCTTGAGCTCCTACGAGCAGTACTTC	CASSLSSYEQYF
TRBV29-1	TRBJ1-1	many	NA	TGCAGCGTTGTGGAGGGTGGAACTGAAGCTTTCTTT	CSVVEGGTEAFF
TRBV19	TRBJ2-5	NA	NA	TGTGCCAGTAGTATAAGCGGAGAGACCCAGTACTTC	CASSISGETQYF
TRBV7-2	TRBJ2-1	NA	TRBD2	TGTGCCAGCAGCTCTACTACTAGCGGGAGGGAGAATGAGCAGTTCTTC	CASSSTTSGRENEQFF
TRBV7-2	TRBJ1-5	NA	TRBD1	TGTGCCAGCAGCCCTGGGACAGAGCGCAATCAGCCCCAGCATTTT	CASSPGTERNQPQHF
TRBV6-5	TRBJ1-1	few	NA	TGTGCCAGCAGTTATCAGGTTAACACTGAAGCTTTCTTT	CASSYQVNTEAFF
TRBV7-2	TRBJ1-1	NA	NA	TGTGCCAGCAGCCGAGGCCCTACAGGGCAGACTGAAGCTTTCTTT	CASSRGPTGQTEAFF
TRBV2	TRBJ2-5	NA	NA	TGTGCCAGCACCGAGGGAGGGACCCAGTACTTC	CASTEGGTQYF
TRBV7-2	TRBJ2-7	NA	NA	TGTGCCAGCAGCTTAGCAGCTCGAGAGCAGTACTTC	CASSLAAREQYF
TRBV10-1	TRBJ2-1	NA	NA	TGCGCCAGCAGTGAGTCAAGTTCGCTCAATGAGCAGTTCTTC	CASSESSSLNEQFF
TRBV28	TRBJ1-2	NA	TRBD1	TGTGCCAGCAGTACAACAACAGGGGGTGGCTACACCTTC	CASSTTTGGGYTF
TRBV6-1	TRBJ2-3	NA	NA	TGTGCCAGCAGGAACTTGGGCGATACGCAGTATTTT	CASRNLGDTQYF
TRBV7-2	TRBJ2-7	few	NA	TGTGCCAGCAGCTCACAGGGAAGGGCCTACGAGCAGTACTTC	CASSSQGRAYEQYF
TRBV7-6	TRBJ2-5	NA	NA	TGTGCCAGCAGCTTAGAAGGGGGGTTAAAAGAGACCCAGTACTTC	CASSLEGGLKETQYF
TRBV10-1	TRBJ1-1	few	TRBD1	TGCGCCAGCAGTTGGGACAGGGAGAAGACTGAAGCTTTCTTT	CASSWDREKTEAFF
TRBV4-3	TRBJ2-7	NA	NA	TGCGCCAGCAGCCCAGACCGAACTTTCTACGAGCAGTACTTC	CASSPDRTFYEQYF